Presented here are 8 T cell receptor beta chains from one specimen sequenced in a study of shared clonotypes between healthy human individuals. TCRdb's table, derived via immunoSEQ multiplex PCR, lists solely in-frame clones and lacks some. The sample includes approximately 1.4 million clones, 95% to 99% of them seen just once. Sequenced: naive CD4+ T cells sorted from blood. Subset noted: CD45RA+ positively selected. The receptors derive from a man aged 30-40 years in good health.

This chain joins TRBV19 and TRBJ2-5; maybe TRBD1 (5 bases). The V gene lost 11 bases and the J gene lost 4 bases, with 23 bases spanning the gap. From germline, CDR1 is LNHDA and CDR2 SQIVND (reference sequence). The CDR3 contains 15 residues. In DNA form, the CDR3 reads TGTGCCTCCGCAGTGGGCAGGGCCAGTGGAGAGACCCAGTACTTC. Translated, it gives CASAVGRASGETQYF. Looking up the rest from reference TRBV19 and TRBJ2-5 gives the full variable domain: DGGITQSPKYLFRKEGQNVTLSCEQNLNHDAMYWYRQDPGQGLRLIYYSQIVNDFQKGDIAEGYSVSREKKESFPLTVTSAQKNPTAFYLCASAVGRASGETQYFGPGTRLLVL.

As for this clone: The sample carries other DNA sequences with the same CDR3. This chain connects TRBV28 to TRBJ1-3; D ambiguous. The germline V and J ends were trimmed by 2 bases and 0 bases, with 5 bases remaining between them. The germline CDR1 and CDR2 sequences are MDHEN and SYDVKM. This CDR3 is built from 14 residues. The DNA for the CDR3 is TGTGCCAGCAGTTTAGTGGGCTCTGGAAACACCATATATTTT. As protein: CASSLVGSGNTIYF.

J is TRBJ2-1 and V is TRBV9, with 7 positions matching TRBD1. The CDR3 consists of 15 residues. Per germline, CDR1 SGDLS and CDR2 YYNGEE. V lost 4 bases and J lost 12; bases outside the gene matches: 16. DNA for the CDR3: TGTGCCAGCAGCCCGAAGGGGGCACTCACCCTGGGGCAGTTCTTC. Its translation: CASSPKGALTLGQFF.

The V gene is TRBV2, the J gene TRBJ1-4, with D unresolved. The CDR3 length is 12 residues. Looked up from germline, CDR1 is SNHLY and CDR2 is FYNNEI. V shed 8 bases and J shed 7 bases, with 11 bases lying between them. DNA of the CDR3: TGTGCCAGCGGCGGCTCTTCTGAAAAACTGTTTTTT. It translates to CASGGSSEKLFF.

The V call is TRBV10-3, the J call TRBJ2-5, with no clear D. CDR1 ENHRY and CDR2 SYGVKD come from the germline V gene. CDR3 length: 12 residues. The ends were cut back, 3 bases at V and 4 bases at J, with 6 bases in the middle. The CDR3 nucleotides read TGTGCCATCAGTGACCCGGGAGAGACCCAGTACTTC. Its translation: CAISDPGETQYF.

The chain is built from TRBV18 and TRBJ2-3; the match to TRBD1 covers 8 bases. Germline CDR1 reads KGHSH; CDR2 reads LQKENI. The CDR3 has 18 amino acids. V shed 1 base and J 2 bases; nucleotides not matched to a gene: 11. Here the CDR3 DNA reads TGTGCCAGCTCACCACTCATCCGTTCGACAGGGGTCACAGATACGCAGTATTTT. Amino acids: CASSPLIRSTGVTDTQYF.

The chain links TRBV12-5 to TRBJ1-5; 7 bases are shared with TRBD1. V was pared by 9 bases and J by 2 bases, with 10 bases of the junction left unmatched. Per germline, CDR1 LGHNT and CDR2 FRNRAP. The length of the CDR3 is 15 residues. CDR3 protein: CARRGGPEGNQPQHF. CDR3 in DNA: TGTGCTAGAAGAGGGGGCCCCGAGGGCAATCAGCCCCAGCATTTT.

The genes are TRBV2 and TRBJ2-4; 10 bases are a match to TRBD2. The V gene end was trimmed by 5 bases and the J gene end by 6 bases; junction bases not matched to a gene: 4. CDR3 size: 14 residues. The V gene's germline CDR1 is SNHLY and CDR2 FYNNEI. The CDR3 nucleotides are TGTGCCAGCAGTTCCGGACTAGCGGTAAACATTCAGTACTTC. Translated, it gives CASSSGLAVNIQYF.